The 5 T cell receptor beta chains in this list originate from one sample, sequenced in a study of T cells in Graves' hyperthyroidism and ophthalmopathy. RNA transcripts provided the source from which TCR beta CDR3 regions were amplified. The study used the HTBI primer set for a first-round RT-PCR of the TCR CDR3. TCRdb analysed the multiplex PCR reads with MiXCR anew, one entry per CDR3 protein. Seen here are fewer than 250,000 distinct CDR3 sequences, around 15% observed once, and the top ten hold around 28%. Source material: blood. The receptor set was obtained from a woman aged 18-29 years with Graves' ophthalmopathy.

The J gene is TRBJ1-1, the V gene TRBV20-1, with 7 bases identical to TRBD1. Germline values: CDR1 DFQATT, CDR2 SNEGSKA (reference sequence). V shed 5 bases, J shed 3 bases, and the junction held 6 bases outside the gene matches. The CDR3 sequence is 13 residues long. The CDR3: CSAYQGGDTEAFF. Written as DNA, the CDR3 is TGCAGTGCTTACCAGGGGGGCGACACTGAAGCTTTCTTT.

This clonotype has ten or more counts. The chain uses TRBV6-1 and TRBJ2-7, with D tentatively TRBD1 (5 bases). CDR3 length: 15 residues. Germline V gene data show CDR1 as MNHNS and CDR2 as SASEGT. V was cut by 8 bases and J by 6 bases, with 23 bases left in between. CDR3 in DNA: TGTGCCAGCGGACACGAAACCCTCTTTTCCGTCGAGCAGTACTTC. This sequence encodes CASGHETLFSVEQYF.

This clonotype has just a few counts. This chain links TRBV27 with TRBJ1-6; D remains unclear. The CDR3 spans 15 residues. Trimming stripped 4 bases from V and 7 bases from J, with 14 bases between. Germline CDR1 and CDR2: MNHEY and SMNVEV (reference sequence). DNA for the CDR3: TGTGCCAGCAGTTATGCCGGGGAAGGAAATTCACCCCTCCACTTT. It codes for CASSYAGEGNSPLHF.

This clonotype was seen repeatedly, ten times or more. The chain recombines TRBV25-1 with TRBJ2-5, with D perhaps being TRBD1 or TRBD2 (5 bases each). CDR3 length equals 17 residues. Germline V CDR1 and CDR2: MGHDK, SYGVNS. The V and J ends lost 3 bases and 4 bases respectively, with 21 bases between them. CDR3 DNA sequence: TGTGCCAGCAGTGAGATCGGGCCGGGACGCTTCGGAGAGACCCAGTACTTC. This translates into CASSEIGPGRFGETQYF. Variable domain in full (rest from reference TRBV25-1 and TRBJ2-5): EADIYQTPRYLVIGTGKKITLECSQTMGHDKMYWYQQDPGMELHLIHYSYGVNSTEKGDLSSESTVSRIRTEHFPLTLESARPSHTSQYLCASSEIGPGRFGETQYFGPGTRLLVL.

This clonotype came up once. This chain connects TRBV20-1 to TRBJ2-2; 8 bases are a match to TRBD1. V trimming: 2 bases; J trimming: 4 bases; junction bases outside the gene matches: 9. The CDR3 extends over 16 amino acids. The germline gives CDR1 DFQATT, CDR2 SNEGSKA (reference sequence). The CDR3 spells CSARPGQGMSTGELFF. CDR3 nucleotide sequence: TGCAGTGCTAGACCCGGACAGGGAATGAGCACCGGGGAGCTGTTTTTT.